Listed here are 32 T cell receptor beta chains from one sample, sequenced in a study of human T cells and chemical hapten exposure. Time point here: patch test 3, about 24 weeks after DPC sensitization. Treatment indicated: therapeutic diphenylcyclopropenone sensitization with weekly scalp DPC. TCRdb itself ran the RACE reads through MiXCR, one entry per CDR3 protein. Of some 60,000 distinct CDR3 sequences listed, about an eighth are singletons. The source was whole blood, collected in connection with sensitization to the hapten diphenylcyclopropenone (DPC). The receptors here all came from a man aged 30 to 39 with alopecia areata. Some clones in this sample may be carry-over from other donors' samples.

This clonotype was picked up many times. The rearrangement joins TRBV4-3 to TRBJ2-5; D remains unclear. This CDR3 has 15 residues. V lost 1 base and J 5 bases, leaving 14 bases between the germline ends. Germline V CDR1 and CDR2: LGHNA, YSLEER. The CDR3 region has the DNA TGCGCCAGCAGCCAAGTTCGCGACGCCTATGAGACCCAGTACTTC. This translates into CASSQVRDAYETQYF.

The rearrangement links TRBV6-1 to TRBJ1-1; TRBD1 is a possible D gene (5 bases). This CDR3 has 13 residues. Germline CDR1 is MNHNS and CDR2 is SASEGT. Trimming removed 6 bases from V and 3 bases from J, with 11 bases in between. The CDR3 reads CASSRDRDTEAFF. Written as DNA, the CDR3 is TGTGCCAGCAGCCGGGACCGAGACACTGAAGCTTTCTTT.

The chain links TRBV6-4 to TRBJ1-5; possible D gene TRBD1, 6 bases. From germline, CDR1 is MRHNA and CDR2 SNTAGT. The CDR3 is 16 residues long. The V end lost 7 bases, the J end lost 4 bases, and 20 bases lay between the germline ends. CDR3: CASTLLGTLGNQPQHF. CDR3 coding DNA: TGTGCCAGCACCCTTCTAGGGACACTGGGAAATCAGCCCCAGCATTTT.

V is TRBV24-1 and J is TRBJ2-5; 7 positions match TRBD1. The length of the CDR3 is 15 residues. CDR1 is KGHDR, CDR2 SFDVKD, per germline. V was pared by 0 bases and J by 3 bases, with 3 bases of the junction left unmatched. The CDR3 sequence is CATSDLGTAKETQYF. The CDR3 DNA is TGTGCCACCAGTGATTTGGGGACAGCAAAAGAGACCCAGTACTTC.

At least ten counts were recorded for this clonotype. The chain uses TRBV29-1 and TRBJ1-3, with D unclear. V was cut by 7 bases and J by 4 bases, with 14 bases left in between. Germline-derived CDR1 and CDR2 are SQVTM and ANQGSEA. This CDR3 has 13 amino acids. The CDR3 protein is CSAGKGSGNTIYF. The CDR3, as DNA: TGCAGCGCTGGCAAGGGCAGCGGAAACACCATATATTTT.

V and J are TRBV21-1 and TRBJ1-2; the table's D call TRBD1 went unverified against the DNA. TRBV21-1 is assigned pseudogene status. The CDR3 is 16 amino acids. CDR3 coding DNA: TGTGCCAGCAGCAAAAAAGCGGGACAGGGGCGGCAGGGCTACACCTTC. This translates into CASSKKAGQGRQGYTF.

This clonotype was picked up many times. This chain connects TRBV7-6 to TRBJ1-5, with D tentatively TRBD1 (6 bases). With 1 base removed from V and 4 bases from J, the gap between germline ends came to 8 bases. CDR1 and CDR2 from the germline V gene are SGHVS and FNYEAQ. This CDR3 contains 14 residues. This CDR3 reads CASSLGGGNQPQHF. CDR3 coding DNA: TGTGCCAGCAGCTTAGGAGGGGGAAATCAGCCCCAGCATTTT.

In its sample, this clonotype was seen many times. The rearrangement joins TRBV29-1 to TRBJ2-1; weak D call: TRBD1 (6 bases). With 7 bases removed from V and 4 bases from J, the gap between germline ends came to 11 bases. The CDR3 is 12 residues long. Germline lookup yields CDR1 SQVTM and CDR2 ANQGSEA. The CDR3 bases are TGCAGCGGGGGGACATTGTACAATGAGCAGTTCTTC. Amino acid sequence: CSGGTLYNEQFF.

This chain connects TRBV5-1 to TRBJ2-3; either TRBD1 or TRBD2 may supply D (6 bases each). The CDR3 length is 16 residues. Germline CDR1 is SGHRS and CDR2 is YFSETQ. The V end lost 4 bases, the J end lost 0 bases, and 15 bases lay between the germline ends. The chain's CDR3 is CASSAGRGTSTDTQYF. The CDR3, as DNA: TGCGCCAGCAGCGCGGGACGGGGGACAAGCACAGATACGCAGTATTTT.

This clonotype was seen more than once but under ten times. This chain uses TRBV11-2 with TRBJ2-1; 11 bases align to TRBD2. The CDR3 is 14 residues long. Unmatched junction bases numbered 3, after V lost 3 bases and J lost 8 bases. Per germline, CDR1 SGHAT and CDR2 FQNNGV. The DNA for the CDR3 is TGTGCCAGCAGCTTTAGCGGGGGGGCGGATGAGCAGTTCTTC. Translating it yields CASSFSGGADEQFF. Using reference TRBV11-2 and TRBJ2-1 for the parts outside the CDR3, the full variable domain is EAGVAQSPRYKIIEKRQSVAFWCNPISGHATLYWYQQILGQGPKLLIQFQNNGVVDDSQLPKDRFSAERLKGVDSTLKIQPAKLEDSAVYLCASSFSGGADEQFFGPGTRLTVL.

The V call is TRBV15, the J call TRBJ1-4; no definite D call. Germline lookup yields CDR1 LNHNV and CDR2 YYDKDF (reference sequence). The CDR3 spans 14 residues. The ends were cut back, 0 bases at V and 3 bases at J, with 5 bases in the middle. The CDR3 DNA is TGTGCCACCAGCAGAGATCCTGCTAATGAAAAACTGTTTTTT. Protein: CATSRDPANEKLFF.

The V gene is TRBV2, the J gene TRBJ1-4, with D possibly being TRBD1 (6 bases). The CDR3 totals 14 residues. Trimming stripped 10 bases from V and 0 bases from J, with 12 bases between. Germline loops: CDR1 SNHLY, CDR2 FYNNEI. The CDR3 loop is CANKDSPTNEKLFF. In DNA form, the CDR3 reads TGTGCCAACAAGGACAGTCCAACTAATGAAAAACTGTTTTTT.

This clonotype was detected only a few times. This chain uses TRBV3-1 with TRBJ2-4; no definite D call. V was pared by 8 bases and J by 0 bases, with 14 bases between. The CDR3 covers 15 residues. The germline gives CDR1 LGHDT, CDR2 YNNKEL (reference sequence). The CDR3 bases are TGTGCCAGCCAAAAGAACAGTCTAGCCAAAAACATTCAGTACTTC. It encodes CASQKNSLAKNIQYF.

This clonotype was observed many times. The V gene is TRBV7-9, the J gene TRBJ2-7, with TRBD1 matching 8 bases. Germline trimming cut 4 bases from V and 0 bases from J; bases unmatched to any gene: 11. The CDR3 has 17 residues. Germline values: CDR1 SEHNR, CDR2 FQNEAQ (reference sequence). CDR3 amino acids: CASSYYSGGASSYEQYF. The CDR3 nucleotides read TGTGCCAGCAGCTACTATTCAGGGGGCGCCAGCTCCTACGAGCAGTACTTC.

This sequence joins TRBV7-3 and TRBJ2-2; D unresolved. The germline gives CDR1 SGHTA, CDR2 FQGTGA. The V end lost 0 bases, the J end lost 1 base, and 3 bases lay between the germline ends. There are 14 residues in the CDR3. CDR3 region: CASSLTKNTGELFF. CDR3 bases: TGTGCCAGCAGCTTAACGAAGAACACCGGGGAGCTGTTTTTT.

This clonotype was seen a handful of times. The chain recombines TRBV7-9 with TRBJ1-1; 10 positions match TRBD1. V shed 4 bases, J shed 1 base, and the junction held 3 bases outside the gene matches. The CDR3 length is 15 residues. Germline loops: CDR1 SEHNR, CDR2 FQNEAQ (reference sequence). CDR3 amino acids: CASSYGTGANTEAFF. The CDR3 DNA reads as TGTGCCAGCAGCTACGGGACAGGGGCGAACACTGAAGCTTTCTTT.

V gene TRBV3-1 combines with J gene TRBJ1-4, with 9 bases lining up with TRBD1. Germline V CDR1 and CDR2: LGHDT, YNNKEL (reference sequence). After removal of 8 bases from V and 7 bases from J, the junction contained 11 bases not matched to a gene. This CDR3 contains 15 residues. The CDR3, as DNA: TGTGCCAGCGGCCTTCAGACAGGGGGATCTGAAAAACTGTTTTTT. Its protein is CASGLQTGGSEKLFF.

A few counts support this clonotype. CDR3 nucleotide sequence: TGTGCCAGCAGTGCCGGGGGCAGCTATGGCTACACCTTC. Translated: CASSAGGSYGYTF. The rearrangement joins TRBV6-1 to TRBJ1-2; perhaps TRBD1 as D (6 bases). CDR1 and CDR2 from the germline V gene are MNHNS and SASEGT. The V gene lost 4 bases and the J gene lost 4 bases, with 10 bases spanning the gap. There are 13 residues in the CDR3.

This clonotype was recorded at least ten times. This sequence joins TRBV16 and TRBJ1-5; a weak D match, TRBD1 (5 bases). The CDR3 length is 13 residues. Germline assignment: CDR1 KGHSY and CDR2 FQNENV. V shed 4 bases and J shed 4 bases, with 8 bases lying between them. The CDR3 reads CASSRDRNQPQHF. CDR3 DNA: TGTGCCAGCAGCCGTGACAGAAATCAGCCCCAGCATTTT. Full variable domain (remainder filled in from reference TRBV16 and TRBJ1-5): GEEVAQTPKHLVRGEGQKAKLYCAPIKGHSYVFWYQQVLKNEFKFLISFQNENVFDETGMPKERFSAKCLPNSPCSLEIQATKLEDSAVYFCASSRDRNQPQHFGDGTRLSIL.

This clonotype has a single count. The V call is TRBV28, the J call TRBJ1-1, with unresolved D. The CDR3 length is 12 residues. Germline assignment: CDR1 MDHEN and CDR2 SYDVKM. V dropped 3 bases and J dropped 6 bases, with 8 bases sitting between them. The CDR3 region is CASSLSKSEAFF. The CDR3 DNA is TGTGCCAGCAGTTTGTCGAAGTCTGAAGCTTTCTTT.

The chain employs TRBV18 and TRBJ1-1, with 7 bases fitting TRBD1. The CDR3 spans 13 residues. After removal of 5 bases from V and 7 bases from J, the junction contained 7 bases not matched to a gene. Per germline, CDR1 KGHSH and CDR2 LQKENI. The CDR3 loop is CASSKDRQGEAFF. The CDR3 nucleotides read TGTGCCAGCTCAAAGGACAGACAGGGTGAAGCTTTCTTT.

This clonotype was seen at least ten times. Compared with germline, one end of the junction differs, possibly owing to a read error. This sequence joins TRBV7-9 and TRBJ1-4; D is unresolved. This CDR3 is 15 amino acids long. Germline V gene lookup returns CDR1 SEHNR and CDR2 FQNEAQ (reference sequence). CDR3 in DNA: TGTGCAAGCAGCTTCACCAGGAGTAAGGAGGAAAAACTGTTTTTT. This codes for CASSFTRSKEEKLFF.

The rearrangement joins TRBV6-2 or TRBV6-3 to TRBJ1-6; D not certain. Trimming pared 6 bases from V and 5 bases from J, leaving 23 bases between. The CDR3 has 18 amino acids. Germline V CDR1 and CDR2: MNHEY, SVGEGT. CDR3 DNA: TGTGCCAGCAGACTCCGTTCCGGGCTGTCGCAAAATAATTCACCCCTCCACTTT. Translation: CASRLRSGLSQNNSPLHF.

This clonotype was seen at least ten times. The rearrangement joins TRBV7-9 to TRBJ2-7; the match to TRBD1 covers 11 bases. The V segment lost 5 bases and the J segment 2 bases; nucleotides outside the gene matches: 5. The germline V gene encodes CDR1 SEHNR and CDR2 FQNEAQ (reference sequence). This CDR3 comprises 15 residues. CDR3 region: CASSQDRGHTYEQYF. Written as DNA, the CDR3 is TGTGCCAGCAGCCAGGACAGGGGGCATACCTACGAGCAGTACTTC. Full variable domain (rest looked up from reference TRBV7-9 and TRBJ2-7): DTGVSQNPRHKITKRGQNVTFRCDPISEHNRLYWYRQTLGQGPEFLTYFQNEAQLEKSRLLSDRFSAERPKGSFSTLEIQRTEQGDSAMYLCASSQDRGHTYEQYFGPGTRLTVT.

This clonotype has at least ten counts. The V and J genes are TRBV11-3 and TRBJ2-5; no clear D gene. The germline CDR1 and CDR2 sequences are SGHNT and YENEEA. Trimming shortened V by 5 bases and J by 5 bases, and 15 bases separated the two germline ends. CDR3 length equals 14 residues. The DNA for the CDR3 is TGTGCCAGCAGCGACCGGACGGGTGCGGAGACCCAGTACTTC. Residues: CASSDRTGAETQYF. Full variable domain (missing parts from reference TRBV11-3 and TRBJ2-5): EAGVVQSPRYKIIEKKQPVAFWCNPISGHNTLYWYLQNLGQGPELLIRYENEEAVDDSQLPKDRFSAERLKGVDSTLKIQPAELGDSAVYLCASSDRTGAETQYFGPGTRLLVL.

CDR3 in amino acids: CASSYSGRRVSNNEQFF. The CDR3 bases are TGTGCCAGCAGTTACTCAGGCCGCCGTGTGTCCAACAATGAGCAGTTCTTC. The V gene is TRBV6-2 or TRBV6-3, the J gene TRBJ2-1, with unresolved D. Trimming took off 0 bases at V and 5 bases at J, with 17 bases between the two ends. Per the germline V gene, CDR1 is MNHEY and CDR2 is SVGEGT. The CDR3 runs 17 residues.

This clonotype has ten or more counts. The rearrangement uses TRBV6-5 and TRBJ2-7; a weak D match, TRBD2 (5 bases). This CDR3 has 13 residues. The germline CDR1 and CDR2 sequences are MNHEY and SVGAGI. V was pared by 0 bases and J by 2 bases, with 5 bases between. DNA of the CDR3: TGTGCCAGCAGTTACTCGCGGGCCTACGAGCAGTACTTC. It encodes CASSYSRAYEQYF.

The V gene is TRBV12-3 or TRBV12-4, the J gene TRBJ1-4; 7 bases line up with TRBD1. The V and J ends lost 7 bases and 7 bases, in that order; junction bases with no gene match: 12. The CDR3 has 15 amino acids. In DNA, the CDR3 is TGTGCCAGCAACCTGGTGGGACAGCCCCCTGAAAAACTGTTTTTT. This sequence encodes CASNLVGQPPEKLFF.

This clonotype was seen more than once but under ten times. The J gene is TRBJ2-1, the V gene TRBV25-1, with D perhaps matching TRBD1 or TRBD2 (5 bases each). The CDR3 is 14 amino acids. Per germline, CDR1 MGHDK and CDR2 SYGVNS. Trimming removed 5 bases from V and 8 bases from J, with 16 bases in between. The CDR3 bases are TGTGCCAGCAGTCCGTCGGGGCTAGTCGATGAGCAGTTCTTC. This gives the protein CASSPSGLVDEQFF.

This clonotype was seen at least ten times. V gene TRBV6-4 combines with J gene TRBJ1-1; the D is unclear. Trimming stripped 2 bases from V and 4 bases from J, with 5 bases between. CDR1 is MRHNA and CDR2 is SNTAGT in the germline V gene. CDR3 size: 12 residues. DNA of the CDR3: TGTGCCAGCAGTGACGGGGTCACTGAAGCTTTCTTT. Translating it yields CASSDGVTEAFF.

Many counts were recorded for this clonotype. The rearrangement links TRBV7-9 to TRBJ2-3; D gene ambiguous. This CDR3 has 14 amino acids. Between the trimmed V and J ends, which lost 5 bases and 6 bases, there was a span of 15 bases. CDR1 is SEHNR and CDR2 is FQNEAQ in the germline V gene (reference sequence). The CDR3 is CASSPRTPTDTQYF. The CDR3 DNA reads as TGTGCCAGCAGCCCACGGACCCCTACGGATACGCAGTATTTT.

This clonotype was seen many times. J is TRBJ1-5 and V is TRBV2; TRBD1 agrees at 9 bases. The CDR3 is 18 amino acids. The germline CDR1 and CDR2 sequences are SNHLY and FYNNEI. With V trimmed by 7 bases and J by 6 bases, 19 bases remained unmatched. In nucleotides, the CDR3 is TGTGCCAGCACTTTCCTCACGTTGGGGGACAGGGTGTTTCAGCCCCAGCATTTT. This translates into CASTFLTLGDRVFQPQHF.